The 9 T cell receptor beta chains below all came from one sample that was sequenced in a study of CD8+ T cells in alopecia areata. Treatment indicated: oral pan-JAK inhibitor, 5-10 mg twice daily. RNA extraction was followed by reverse transcription into cDNA, which acted as the sequencing template. The repertoire was sequenced with immunoSEQ multiplex PCR; TCRdb's copy has only in-frame clones and lacks some. This table holds about 260,000 clones, roughly 60% found once. This sample comprised CD4+ T cells sorted from blood, obtained around week 52, from a patient treated with tofacitinib. These receptors all come from a human donor with alopecia areata.

The table lists this clone with a count of one. The V call is TRBV19, the J call TRBJ1-2; the D gene is possibly TRBD1 (6 bases). CDR3 length equals 13 residues. V shed 9 bases and J shed 5 bases, with 16 bases lying between them. Looked up from germline, CDR1 is LNHDA and CDR2 is SQIVND (reference sequence). The CDR3 region is CASRQAFDYGYTF. The CDR3 DNA follows: TGTGCCAGCCGACAGGCTTTCGATTATGGCTACACCTTC.

V and J are TRBV15 and TRBJ1-6, with a weak D call TRBD1 (6 bases). CDR1 is LNHNV and CDR2 is YYDKDF in the germline V gene (reference sequence). This CDR3 region has 16 residues. The germline V and J ends were trimmed by 0 bases and 7 bases, with 13 bases remaining between them. The DNA of the CDR3 is TGTGCCACCAGCAGAGAAGTGGGGCAGGGGAATTCACCCCTCCACTTT. Encoded protein: CATSREVGQGNSPLHF. The full variable domain, with the rest looked up from reference TRBV15 and TRBJ1-6, is DAMVIQNPRYQVTQFGKPVTLSCSQTLNHNVMYWYQQKSSQAPKLLFHYYDKDFNNEADTPDNFQSRRPNTSFCFLDIRSPGLGDTAMYLCATSREVGQGNSPLHFGNGTRLTVT.

The chain recombines TRBV5-6 with TRBJ2-4; D is ambiguous. This CDR3 is built from 16 residues. Trimming left V 0 bases short and J 0 bases short, with 10 bases between. Germline CDR1 SGHDT, CDR2 YYEEEE. The CDR3 bases are TGTGCCAGCAGCTTGGCAGAGTCCCTAGCCAAAAACATTCAGTACTTC. Translating gives CASSLAESLAKNIQYF.

The CDR3 bases are TGTGCCAGCAGCGGACAGGGAGAGGTGAAAGAGACCCAGTACTTC. This encodes CASSGQGEVKETQYF. This chain uses TRBV2 with TRBJ2-5; 8 positions agree with TRBD1. The junction had 9 bases not matched to a gene; V was cut back by 6 bases and J by 3 bases. This CDR3 is built from 15 residues. The germline gives CDR1 SNHLY, CDR2 FYNNEI.

CDR3 DNA sequence: TGTGCCACCAGCAGAGGCGGCAGGGGGTACCACAATGAGCAGTTCTTC. It specifies CATSRGGRGYHNEQFF. The chain combines TRBV15 with TRBJ2-1, with 7 bases aligning to TRBD1. Germline CDR1 is LNHNV and CDR2 is YYDKDF (reference sequence). V was clipped by 1 base and J by 5 bases; unmatched bases: 8. The CDR3 is made up of 16 amino acids.

This clone was seen a handful of times. The chain is built from TRBV7-2 and TRBJ1-6, with TRBD1 matching over 7 bases. The ends lost 6 bases at V and 9 bases at J; junction bases unmatched: 5. This CDR3 is 13 amino acids long. The V gene's germline CDR1 is SGHTA and CDR2 FQGNSA. The CDR3 DNA sequence: TGTGCCAGCAGGCCGGGGACAGCTTCACCCCTCCACTTT. Its translation: CASRPGTASPLHF.

A single count supports this clone. V is TRBV5-6 and J is TRBJ1-2; the D gene is possibly TRBD1 (6 bases). The V end was cut by 0 bases, the J end by 8 bases, with 14 bases between. The CDR3 extends over 14 amino acids. Germline values: CDR1 SGHDT, CDR2 YYEEEE. CDR3 bases: TGTGCCAGCAGCTTGGCCCCAACAGGGAGCGGCTACACCTTC. This sequence encodes CASSLAPTGSGYTF.

The chain combines TRBV29-1 with TRBJ2-7; tentative D call: TRBD2 (5 bases). Germline V gene sequence: CDR1 SQVTM, CDR2 ANQGSEA. Deletions cut 4 bases from V and 0 bases from J, with 13 bases between. CDR3 length: 14 amino acids. CDR3 in DNA: TGCAGCGTTGTTGCGGAAACTAGCTCCTACGAGCAGTACTTC. Translated, it gives CSVVAETSSYEQYF.

The chain carries TRBV4-2 and TRBJ2-3, with no clear D. Germline V gene lookup returns CDR1 LGHNA and CDR2 YNFKEQ. Trimming removed 0 bases from V and 2 bases from J, with 12 bases in between. The CDR3 runs to 16 residues. The CDR3 DNA reads TGTGCCAGCAGCCAAGAAGGGCTAGTAGTCACAGATACGCAGTATTTT. As protein: CASSQEGLVVTDTQYF.